This T cell receptor (beta chain) was profiled in a study of regulatory T cells in long-lasting Graves disease. Study-level results: With a small sample size, accuracy may have been reduced. Persistent disease preferred TRBV28, TRBJ1-2 and TRBJ2-5; new disease, TRBV20-1 and TRBJ2-1. Persistent patients shared more public clonotypes (about 2,600) than new patients (about 960).

Both iRepertoire HTBI primers and Arm-PCR of CDR3 regions were used to build the TCR beta libraries. In the original processing: Among the samples, 60 or so TRBV and 14 to 15 TRBJ segments were identified. TCRdb recomputed calls from the multiplex PCR reads with MiXCR, one row per CDR3 protein. TCRdb, rather than the study authors, made the V and J calls. The sample carries about 470,000 distinct CDR3 sequences, roughly 21% recorded once. This clonotype was found a few times. Its antigen remains unknown. Germline lookup yields CDR1 MDHEN and CDR2 SYDVKM. V lost 5 bases to trimming and J lost 0 bases, with 15 bases between them. The CDR3 is 16 residues long. This sample's time point: persistent/refractory GD, antithyroid drugs over 5 years with positive TRAb. From RNA extracted from PBMCs, the TCR library was made.

Sample: peripheral blood mononuclear cells (PBMCs), taken when the disease was refractory, from a patient treated with antithyroid drugs. The clonotype originates from a female donor with Graves disease. The gene calls are TRBV28 and TRBJ2-3; D unclear. The CDR3 sequence: CASSLILGGSTDTQYF. CDR3 DNA: TGTGCCAGCAGTCTCATCCTCGGCGGTAGCACAGATACGCAGTATTTT.